What follows are 16 T cell receptor beta chains derived from one specimen sequenced in a study of CD8 T cells in Susac syndrome. RNA, at roughly 0.5 to 1 ug, was reverse transcribed with random hexamers. MiXCR, run by TCRdb on the immunoSEQ multiplex PCR reads, gives a single entry per CDR3 protein. The table lists 190,000 or so distinct CDR3 sequences, about 95% of them singletons, with approximately 0.08% in the top ten. Sequenced material: CD4+ T cells from PBMCs. The receptors originated from a human donor with multiple sclerosis.

The chain couples TRBV19 to TRBJ2-3; no clear D. The CDR3 extends over 14 amino acids. Trimming took off 6 bases at V and 1 base at J, with 11 bases between the two ends. CDR1 and CDR2 (germline): LNHDA, SQIVND (reference sequence). CDR3 DNA: TGTGCCAGTAGCCATGACCCCCGCACAGATACGCAGTATTTT. Translated, it gives CASSHDPRTDTQYF.

This chain connects TRBV3-1 to TRBJ2-1; D remains unclear. Germline V gives CDR1 LGHDT, CDR2 YNNKEL (reference sequence). The CDR3 length is 12 residues. With 2 bases removed from V and 7 bases from J, the gap between germline ends came to 6 bases. The CDR3 bases are TGTGCCAGCAGCCAACGTTTGAATGAGCAGTTCTTC. Residues: CASSQRLNEQFF.

V is TRBV29-1 and J is TRBJ2-2; D may match TRBD1 or TRBD2 (5 bases each). Trimming pared 6 bases from V and 0 bases from J, leaving 11 bases between. The CDR3 has 14 amino acids. Germline V CDR1 and CDR2: SQVTM, ANQGSEA. The chain's CDR3 is CSVEETANTGELFF. The CDR3 region has the DNA TGCAGCGTGGAGGAGACAGCGAACACCGGGGAGCTGTTTTTT.

The gene calls are TRBV2 and TRBJ2-5; D is perhaps TRBD1 or TRBD2 (6 bases each). The CDR3 is 14 amino acids. Germline assignment: CDR1 SNHLY and CDR2 FYNNEI. V lost 3 bases and J lost 4, with 12 bases in between. The CDR3 region has the DNA TGTGCCAGCAGTGAGAGACGGGGGCCAGAGACCCAGTACTTC. This encodes CASSERRGPETQYF.

The V call is TRBV30, the J call TRBJ2-2; D possibly corresponds to TRBD2 (6 bases). This CDR3 is built from 14 residues. Trimming took 3 bases from V and 6 from J, leaving 14 bases between them. Germline V CDR1 and CDR2: GTSNPN, SVGIG (reference sequence). CDR3 protein: CAWSGLYRAGELFF. In DNA, the CDR3 is TGTGCCTGGAGCGGACTATATAGGGCCGGGGAGCTGTTTTTT.

This clonotype appeared a single time. J is TRBJ1-2 and V is TRBV19; 7 bases are a match to TRBD1. This CDR3 is built from 13 residues. With 6 bases clipped from V and 4 bases from J, the junction kept 5 bases outside the gene matches. Germline V CDR1 and CDR2: LNHDA, SQIVND (reference sequence). The CDR3 loop reads CASRPGGTYGYTF. The DNA for the CDR3 is TGTGCCAGTAGGCCAGGGGGTACCTATGGCTACACCTTC.

The V gene is TRBV2, the J gene TRBJ2-5; 7 bases match TRBD2. The V gene's germline CDR1 is SNHLY and CDR2 FYNNEI. V shed 7 bases and J 10 bases; nucleotides not matched to a gene: 9. CDR3 length: 12 amino acids. In DNA, the CDR3 is TGTGCCAGCAAGACCGACCGGGGGGACCAGTACTTC. It yields the protein CASKTDRGDQYF.

A single count supports this clonotype. CDR3 protein: CAIRSIAGFNSPLHF. CDR3 sequence (DNA): TGTGCCATACGTAGTATTGCAGGCTTTAATTCACCCCTCCACTTT. The J gene is TRBJ1-6, the V gene TRBV7-2; D is ambiguous. This CDR3 is 15 amino acids long. Trimming removed 10 bases at V and 6 bases at J, with 19 bases between. Germline V lookup: CDR1 SGHTA, CDR2 FQGNSA.

The V and J genes are TRBV20-1 and TRBJ1-4, with no clear D. V was clipped by 3 bases and J by 5 bases, with 10 bases between them. Germline loops: CDR1 DFQATT, CDR2 SNEGSKA (reference sequence). The CDR3 contains 13 residues. For the CDR3, the DNA is TGCAGTGCTAGGTCCAGGAGCAATGAAAAACTGTTTTTT. Translation: CSARSRSNEKLFF.

The V gene is TRBV10-3, the J gene TRBJ1-6, with D perhaps TRBD1 (5 bases). The CDR3 runs to 13 residues. CDR1 and CDR2 (germline): ENHRY, SYGVKD. V was pared by 0 bases and J by 10 bases, with 7 bases between. The CDR3 DNA reads TGTGCCATCAGTGAGTCAAGGGACTCACCCCTCCACTTT. This translates into CAISESRDSPLHF.

The chain combines TRBV21-1 with TRBJ2-7. TRBV21-1 is designated a pseudogene. The CDR3 is 14 residues long. CDR3 nucleotide sequence: TGTGCCAGCAGCGAGCGTAGGCGCCTCTACGAGCAGTACGTC. This translates into CASSERRRLYEQYV.

This sequence joins TRBV29-1 and TRBJ1-2; unclear D gene. This CDR3 spans 12 amino acids. The germline V gene encodes CDR1 SQVTM and CDR2 ANQGSEA. The CDR3 is CSSKARDYGYTF. CDR3 bases: TGCAGTAGTAAGGCCCGGGACTATGGCTACACCTTC.

This rearrangement joins TRBV19 to TRBJ1-6, with 9 bases lining up with TRBD1. V lost 3 bases to trimming and J lost 10 bases; unmatched junction nucleotides: 7. CDR1 is LNHDA and CDR2 is SQIVND in the germline V gene (reference sequence). This CDR3 has 15 residues. The chain's CDR3 is CASSMPQDRGSPLHF. The CDR3 coding sequence is TGTGCCAGTAGTATGCCCCAAGACAGGGGGTCACCCCTCCACTTT.

This chain links TRBV9 with TRBJ2-5; 9 bases align to TRBD2. The CDR3 extends over 16 amino acids. CDR1 and CDR2 (germline): SGDLS, YYNGEE. After removal of 3 bases from V and 0 bases from J, the junction contained 6 bases not matched to a gene. The chain's CDR3 is CASSGRLADNQETQYF. CDR3 nucleotide sequence: TGTGCCAGCAGCGGTAGACTAGCGGACAACCAAGAGACCCAGTACTTC.

The rearrangement uses TRBV7-8 and TRBJ2-5, with D possibly called TRBD1 or TRBD2 (6 bases each). Germline V gene sequence: CDR1 SGHVS, CDR2 FQNEAQ. V was cut by 6 bases and J by 4 bases, with 12 bases left in between. CDR3 length equals 13 residues. CDR3 loop: CASRAGHLETQYF. CDR3 in DNA: TGTGCCAGCAGGGCGGGACATCTAGAGACCCAGTACTTC.

The rearrangement uses TRBV2 and TRBJ2-1; 13 nucleotides agree with TRBD2. There are 14 residues in the CDR3. V lost 7 bases to trimming and J lost 9 bases; unmatched junction nucleotides: 6. The germline CDR1 and CDR2 sequences are SNHLY and FYNNEI. CDR3 region: CASTRGLAGIEQFF. The CDR3 coding sequence is TGTGCCAGCACCCGGGGACTAGCGGGGATTGAGCAGTTCTTC.